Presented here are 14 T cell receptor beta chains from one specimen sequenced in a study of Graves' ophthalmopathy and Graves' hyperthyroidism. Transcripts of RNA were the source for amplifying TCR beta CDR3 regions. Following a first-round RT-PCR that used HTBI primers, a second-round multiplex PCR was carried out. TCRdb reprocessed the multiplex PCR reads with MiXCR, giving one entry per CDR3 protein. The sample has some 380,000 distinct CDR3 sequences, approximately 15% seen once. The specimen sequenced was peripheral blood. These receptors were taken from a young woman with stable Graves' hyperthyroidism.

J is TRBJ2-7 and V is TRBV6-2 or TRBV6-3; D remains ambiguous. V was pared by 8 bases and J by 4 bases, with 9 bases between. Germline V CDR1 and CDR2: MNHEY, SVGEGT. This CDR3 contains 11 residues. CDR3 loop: CASQSAYEQYF. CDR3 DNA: TGTGCCAGCCAGAGCGCGTACGAGCAGTACTTC.

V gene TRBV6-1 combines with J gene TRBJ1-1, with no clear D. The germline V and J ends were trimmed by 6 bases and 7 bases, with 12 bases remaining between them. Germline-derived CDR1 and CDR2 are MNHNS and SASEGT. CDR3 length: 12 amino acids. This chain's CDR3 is CASSLDGYEAFF. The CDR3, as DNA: TGTGCCAGCAGCCTGGACGGATATGAAGCTTTCTTT.

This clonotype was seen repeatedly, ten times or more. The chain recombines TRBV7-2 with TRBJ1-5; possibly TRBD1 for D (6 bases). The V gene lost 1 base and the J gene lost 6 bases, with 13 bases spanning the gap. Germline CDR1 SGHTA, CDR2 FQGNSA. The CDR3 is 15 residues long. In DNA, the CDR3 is TGTGCCAGCAGCTTAGGGACAGCTCATGGTCAGCCCCAGCATTTT. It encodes CASSLGTAHGQPQHF.

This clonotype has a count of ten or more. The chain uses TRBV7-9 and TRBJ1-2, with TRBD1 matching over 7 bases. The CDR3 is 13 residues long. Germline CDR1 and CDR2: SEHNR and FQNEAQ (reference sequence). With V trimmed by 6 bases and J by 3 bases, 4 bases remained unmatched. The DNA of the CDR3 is TGTGCCAGCAGGCCAGGGACAGACTATGGCTACACCTTC. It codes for CASRPGTDYGYTF.

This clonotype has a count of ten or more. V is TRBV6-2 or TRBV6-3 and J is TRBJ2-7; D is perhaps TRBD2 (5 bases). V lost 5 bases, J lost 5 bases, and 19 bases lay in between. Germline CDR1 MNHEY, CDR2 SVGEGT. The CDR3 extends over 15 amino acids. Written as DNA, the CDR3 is TGTGCCAGCAGTCTCGACGGAGGCAGCGTGCACGAGCAGTACTTC. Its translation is CASSLDGGSVHEQYF.

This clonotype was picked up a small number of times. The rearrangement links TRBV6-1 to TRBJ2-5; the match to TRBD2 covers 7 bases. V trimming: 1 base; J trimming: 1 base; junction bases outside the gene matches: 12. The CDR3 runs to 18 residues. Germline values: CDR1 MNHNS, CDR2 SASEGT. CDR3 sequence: CASSEEGRGGGFQETQYF. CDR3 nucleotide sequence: TGTGCCAGCAGTGAAGAAGGACGGGGCGGGGGATTCCAAGAGACCCAGTACTTC.

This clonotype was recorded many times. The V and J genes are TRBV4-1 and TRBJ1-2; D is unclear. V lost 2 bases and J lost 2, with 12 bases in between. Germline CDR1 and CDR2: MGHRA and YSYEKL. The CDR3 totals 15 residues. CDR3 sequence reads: CASSQLTTPNYGYTF. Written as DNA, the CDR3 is TGCGCCAGCAGCCAACTTACGACGCCAAACTATGGCTACACCTTC.

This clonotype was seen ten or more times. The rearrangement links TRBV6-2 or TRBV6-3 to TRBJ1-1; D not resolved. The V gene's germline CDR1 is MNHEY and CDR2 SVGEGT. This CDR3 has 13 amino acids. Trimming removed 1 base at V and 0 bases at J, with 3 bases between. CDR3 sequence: CASSYLLNTEAFF. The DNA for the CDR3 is TGTGCCAGCAGTTACTTATTGAACACTGAAGCTTTCTTT.

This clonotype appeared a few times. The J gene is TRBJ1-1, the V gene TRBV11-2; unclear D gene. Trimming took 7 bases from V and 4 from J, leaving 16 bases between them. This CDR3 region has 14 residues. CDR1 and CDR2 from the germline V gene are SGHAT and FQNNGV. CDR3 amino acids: CASNRNSLGTEAFF. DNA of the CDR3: TGTGCCAGCAACCGAAACTCCTTGGGCACTGAAGCTTTCTTT.

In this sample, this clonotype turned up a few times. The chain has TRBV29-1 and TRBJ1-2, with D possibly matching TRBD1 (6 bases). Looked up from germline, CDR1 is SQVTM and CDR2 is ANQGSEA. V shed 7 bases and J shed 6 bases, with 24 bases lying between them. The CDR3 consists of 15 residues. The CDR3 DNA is TGCAGCGCCTCTTCCCCCGACACAGGGATTAATGGCTACACCTTC. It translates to CSASSPDTGINGYTF.

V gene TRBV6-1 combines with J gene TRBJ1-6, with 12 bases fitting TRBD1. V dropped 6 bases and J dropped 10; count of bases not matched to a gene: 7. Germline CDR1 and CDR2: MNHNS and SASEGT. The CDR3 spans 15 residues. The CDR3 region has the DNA TGTGCCAGCAGGGCGGGACAGGGGGCGAACTCACCCCTCCACTTT. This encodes CASRAGQGANSPLHF.

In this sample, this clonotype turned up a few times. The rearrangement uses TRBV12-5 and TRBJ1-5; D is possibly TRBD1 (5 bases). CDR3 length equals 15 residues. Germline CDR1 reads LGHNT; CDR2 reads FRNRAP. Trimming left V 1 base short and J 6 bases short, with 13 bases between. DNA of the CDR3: TGTGCTAGTGGTTTGGATGCAGGGTGGGGTCAGCCCCAGCATTTT. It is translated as CASGLDAGWGQPQHF.

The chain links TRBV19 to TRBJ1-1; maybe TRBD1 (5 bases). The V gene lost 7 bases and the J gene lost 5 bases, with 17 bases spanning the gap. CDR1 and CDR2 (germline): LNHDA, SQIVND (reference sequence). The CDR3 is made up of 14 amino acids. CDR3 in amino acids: CASTRGEVKTEAFF. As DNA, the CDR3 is TGTGCCAGTACGAGGGGAGAGGTAAAGACTGAAGCTTTCTTT.

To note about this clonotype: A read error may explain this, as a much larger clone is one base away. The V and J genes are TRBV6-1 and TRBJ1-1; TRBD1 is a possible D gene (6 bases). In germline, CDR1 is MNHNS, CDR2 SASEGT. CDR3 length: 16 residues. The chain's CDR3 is CASSEIFDRTNTEVFF. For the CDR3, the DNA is TGTGCCAGCAGTGAGATATTCGACAGGACGAACACTGAAGTTTTCTTT.